The next 29 T cell receptor beta chains were all read from a single sample in a study of naive and memory T cell subsets. Both TRBC1 and TRBC2 were covered by a beta constant-region primer of two equimolar oligonucleotides. TCRdb reanalysed the UMI-ligation and nested PCR reads using MiXCR and keeps one entry per CDR3 protein. The sample has around 160,000 distinct CDR3 sequences; 15% to 20% are singletons. The sequenced sample was naive CD4+ T cells from blood. These receptors were collected from a human donor in good health.

V and J are TRBV29-1 and TRBJ2-7, with 7 nucleotides matching TRBD1. The CDR3 has 13 residues. The ends lost 4 bases at V and 3 bases at J; junction bases unmatched: 6. CDR1 is SQVTM and CDR2 is ANQGSEA in the germline V gene. DNA of the CDR3: TGCAGCGTTGCGGGACAGCTGCTCTACGAGCAGTACTTC. It encodes CSVAGQLLYEQYF.

The gene calls are TRBV10-3 and TRBJ2-5; 9 bases match TRBD2. CDR1 ENHRY and CDR2 SYGVKD come from the germline V gene. This CDR3 comprises 13 residues. Trimming at V came to 6 bases and at J to 4 bases, leaving 3 bases not matched to a gene. The CDR3 loop is CAIRIAGVETQYF. In DNA form, the CDR3 reads TGTGCCATCAGGATAGCGGGAGTAGAGACCCAGTACTTC.

This clonotype was observed many times. J is TRBJ2-7 and V is TRBV20-1, with D maybe TRBD2 (5 bases). Trimming stripped 6 bases from V and 1 base from J, with 10 bases between. The CDR3 is made up of 12 amino acids. The germline V gene encodes CDR1 DFQATT and CDR2 SNEGSKA (reference sequence). The CDR3, as DNA: TGCAGTGCCCGGACTGGATCCTACGAGCAGTACTTC. It specifies CSARTGSYEQYF.

The chain is built from TRBV29-1 and TRBJ1-1, with no clear D. The CDR3 spans 12 residues. The V gene lost 2 bases and the J gene lost 7 bases, with 11 bases spanning the gap. Per germline, CDR1 SQVTM and CDR2 ANQGSEA. The CDR3 bases are TGCAGCGTTGAATTTGACCTTCTTGAAGCTTTCTTT. Translated, it gives CSVEFDLLEAFF.

The genes are TRBV12-3 or TRBV12-4 and TRBJ2-2, with unresolved D. The V gene lost 1 base and the J gene lost 5 bases, with 14 bases spanning the gap. The CDR3 sequence is 16 residues long. In nucleotides, the CDR3 is TGTGCCAGCAGTTTAGGCCAGAAGAAAGCGACCGGGGAGCTGTTTTTT. The encoded protein is CASSLGQKKATGELFF.

This clonotype turned up a few times. V gene TRBV7-9 combines with J gene TRBJ2-3; D tentatively reads TRBD1 or TRBD2 (7 bases each). The length of the CDR3 is 16 residues. Germline V gene lookup returns CDR1 SEHNR and CDR2 FQNEAQ (reference sequence). V dropped 5 bases and J dropped 1 base, with 16 bases sitting between them. The CDR3 region is CASSPLRGGRTDTQYF. The CDR3 bases are TGTGCCAGCAGCCCCCTCAGGGGGGGGCGCACAGATACGCAGTATTTT. The full variable domain, its missing parts supplied by reference TRBV7-9 and TRBJ2-3, is DTGVSQNPRHKITKRGQNVTFRCDPISEHNRLYWYRQTLGQGPEFLTYFQNEAQLEKSRLLSDRFSAERPKGSFSTLEIQRTEQGDSAMYLCASSPLRGGRTDTQYFGPGTRLTVL.

This clonotype was counted at least ten times. The V gene is TRBV6-1, the J gene TRBJ2-1, with D tentatively TRBD2 (6 bases). The CDR3 is made up of 17 amino acids. The germline V and J ends were trimmed by 0 bases and 7 bases, with 19 bases remaining between them. Germline loops: CDR1 MNHNS, CDR2 SASEGT. CDR3 DNA: TGTGCCAGCAGTGAAGCGGAGGGATTAGGGACCCTTAATGAGCAGTTCTTC. This gives the protein CASSEAEGLGTLNEQFF.

In this sample, this clonotype turned up many times. This chain links TRBV20-1 with TRBJ2-1; perhaps TRBD2 as D (5 bases). The CDR3 length is 16 residues. Trimming removed 6 bases from V and 2 bases from J, with 20 bases in between. CDR1 and CDR2 from the germline V gene are DFQATT and SNEGSKA (reference sequence). The CDR3 nucleotides are TGCAGTGCCCGAAGTAGGCGGGCCGCGGCCTACAATGAGCAGTTCTTC. Translated: CSARSRRAAAYNEQFF.

This clonotype was detected only a few times. This rearrangement joins TRBV7-7 to TRBJ2-2, with D perhaps matching TRBD2 (6 bases). The CDR3 contains 14 residues. Germline CDR1 and CDR2: SSHAT and FNYEAQ (reference sequence). The ends were cut back, 5 bases at V and 0 bases at J, with 7 bases in the middle. In DNA, the CDR3 is TGTGCCAGCAGCGGGGAGGCGAACACCGGGGAGCTGTTTTTT. Its translation: CASSGEANTGELFF.

The chain combines TRBV20-1 with TRBJ2-2; 8 bases line up with TRBD1. Looked up from germline, CDR1 is DFQATT and CDR2 is SNEGSKA (reference sequence). Trimming at V came to 7 bases and at J to 6 bases, leaving 10 bases not matched to a gene. The CDR3 runs 14 residues. This CDR3 is CSVTGTGDAGELFF. CDR3 bases: TGCAGTGTAACCGGGACAGGCGACGCCGGGGAGCTGTTTTTT.

The J gene is TRBJ2-1, the V gene TRBV3-1; TRBD2 matches at 16 bases. This CDR3 is built from 16 residues. V lost 4 bases and J lost 7; bases outside the gene matches: 4. Germline lookup yields CDR1 LGHDT and CDR2 YNNKEL (reference sequence). The CDR3 DNA follows: TGTGCCAGCAGCCGGGGACTAGCGGGAGGGATTAATGAGCAGTTCTTC. Protein product: CASSRGLAGGINEQFF.

This clonotype came up a few times. The chain joins TRBV20-1 to TRBJ2-5; 8 bases match TRBD2. The CDR3 runs to 17 residues. With 3 bases clipped from V and 1 base from J, the junction kept 13 bases outside the gene matches. CDR1 and CDR2 (germline): DFQATT, SNEGSKA (reference sequence). The CDR3 here is CSASGGLAYGAQETQYF. Here the CDR3 DNA reads TGCAGTGCTAGTGGCGGACTAGCCTATGGGGCCCAAGAGACCCAGTACTTC.

This clonotype was found a few times. The gene calls are TRBV10-3 and TRBJ1-4; 7 bases are a match to TRBD1. CDR3 length: 15 amino acids. With 3 bases clipped from V and 7 bases from J, the junction kept 8 bases outside the gene matches. Germline CDR1 is ENHRY and CDR2 is SYGVKD. The DNA of the CDR3 is TGTGCCATCAGTGACCAGACAGGGAGTTCTGAAAAACTGTTTTTT. It codes for CAISDQTGSSEKLFF.

This chain links TRBV11-1 with TRBJ2-7, with 10 nucleotides matching TRBD2. Germline CDR1 and CDR2: SGHAT and FQDESV (reference sequence). This CDR3 contains 16 residues. V lost 5 bases and J lost 6; bases outside the gene matches: 13. The CDR3 loop reads CASSLYGLAGDAEQYF. The CDR3 DNA reads as TGTGCCAGCAGCCTCTACGGGCTAGCGGGAGATGCCGAGCAGTACTTC.

The chain links TRBV20-1 to TRBJ2-1; the match to TRBD2 covers 10 bases. The germline V gene has CDR1 DFQATT and CDR2 SNEGSKA (reference sequence). J gave up 3 bases and V 0 bases, and 2 bases lay outside the gene matches. CDR3 length equals 15 residues. The chain's CDR3 is CSARETSGYYNEQFF. In DNA form, the CDR3 reads TGCAGTGCTAGAGAGACTAGCGGGTACTACAATGAGCAGTTCTTC.

This clonotype has at least ten counts. The J gene is TRBJ2-1, the V gene TRBV3-1; TRBD1 agrees at 8 bases. V dropped 2 bases and J dropped 6; count of bases not matched to a gene: 9. The CDR3 is 16 amino acids. The V gene's germline CDR1 is LGHDT and CDR2 YNNKEL (reference sequence). CDR3 bases: TGTGCCAGCAGCCAACTAGGACAGGGACGCCGCAATGAGCAGTTCTTC. Translation gives CASSQLGQGRRNEQFF.

This clonotype was detected only a few times. J is TRBJ2-3 and V is TRBV20-1; D assignment may be TRBD1 or TRBD2 (7 bases each). Looked up from germline, CDR1 is DFQATT and CDR2 is SNEGSKA (reference sequence). The CDR3 is 17 residues long. V shed 3 bases and J shed 3 bases, with 22 bases lying between them. The CDR3 DNA reads TGCAGTGCTAGTCGCCACGCGGGGGCAGGGGGAACAGATACGCAGTATTTT. It is translated as CSASRHAGAGGTDTQYF.

This clonotype was seen a handful of times. The chain has TRBV3-1 and TRBJ2-4, with unresolved D. CDR1 is LGHDT, CDR2 YNNKEL, per germline (reference sequence). V lost 1 base and J 7 bases, leaving 8 bases between the germline ends. CDR3 size: 13 residues. CDR3: CASSQGSGNIQYF. In DNA form, the CDR3 reads TGTGCCAGCAGCCAAGGATCTGGTAACATTCAGTACTTC.

This clonotype was found a few times. The gene calls are TRBV28 and TRBJ1-4; 8 bases fit TRBD1. Losses at the gene ends were 4 bases for V and 5 bases for J; bases not matched to a gene: 9. The CDR3 has 16 residues. Germline V CDR1 and CDR2: MDHEN, SYDVKM. CDR3 amino acids: CASSSPWTGNNEKLFF. The CDR3 bases are TGTGCCAGCAGTTCTCCTTGGACAGGGAACAATGAAAAACTGTTTTTT.

This clonotype was picked up a small number of times. The chain links TRBV20-1 to TRBJ2-7, with unresolved D. Trimming shortened V by 3 bases and J by 2 bases, and 11 bases separated the two germline ends. The germline V gene encodes CDR1 DFQATT and CDR2 SNEGSKA (reference sequence). The CDR3 has 13 residues. CDR3 residues: CSASPGSPYEQYF. The DNA for the CDR3 is TGCAGTGCTAGCCCCGGGTCCCCCTACGAGCAGTACTTC.

The rearrangement links TRBV7-2 to TRBJ2-1, with 7 bases lining up with TRBD2. Germline V gene data show CDR1 as SGHTA and CDR2 as FQGNSA. CDR3 size: 16 residues. Germline trimming cut 1 base from V and 2 bases from J; bases unmatched to any gene: 5. DNA of the CDR3: TGTGCCAGCAGCTTAGTTCCAGCGGGGACCTACAATGAGCAGTTCTTC. Its protein product is CASSLVPAGTYNEQFF.

A few counts support this clonotype. In DNA form, the CDR3 reads TGCAGTGCTAGTTCCTCGGGCGACTGGACGGTGGAGACCCAGTACTTC. Amino acid sequence: CSASSSGDWTVETQYF. The V call is TRBV20-1, the J call TRBJ2-5; no firm D call. This CDR3 has 16 amino acids. V lost 3 bases and J lost 5, with 22 bases in between. CDR1 and CDR2 from the germline V gene are DFQATT and SNEGSKA (reference sequence).

The chain joins TRBV5-1 to TRBJ2-1, with D tentatively TRBD1 (6 bases). With 8 bases removed from V and 2 bases from J, the gap between germline ends came to 14 bases. Per germline, CDR1 SGHRS and CDR2 YFSETQ. The CDR3 spans 14 residues. Written as DNA, the CDR3 is TGCGCCAGTGACCCTGGGGGCCCCTACAATGAGCAGTTCTTC. It encodes CASDPGGPYNEQFF.

This clonotype came up a few times. The gene calls are TRBV6-2 or TRBV6-3 and TRBJ2-1; 11 bases map to TRBD2. The CDR3 is made up of 16 amino acids. Germline CDR1 and CDR2: MNHEY and SVGEGT. Losses at the gene ends were 4 bases for V and 6 bases for J; bases not matched to a gene: 8. The CDR3 sequence is CASSSPTSGILNEQFF. The CDR3 bases are TGTGCCAGCAGTTCCCCGACTAGCGGGATCCTCAATGAGCAGTTCTTC.

The chain is built from TRBV5-4 and TRBJ2-1; 9 bases match TRBD2. With 3 bases clipped from V and 8 bases from J, the junction kept 18 bases outside the gene matches. The CDR3 spans 18 residues. CDR1 is SGHNT and CDR2 is YYREEE in the germline V gene (reference sequence). CDR3 bases: TGTGCCAGCAGCTCCCCCCGCGGGAGGCGGGAGGGTACGGATGAGCAGTTCTTC. This sequence encodes CASSSPRGRREGTDEQFF.

J is TRBJ1-1 and V is TRBV7-9; the D is unclear. CDR1 is SEHNR and CDR2 is FQNEAQ in the germline V gene (reference sequence). The CDR3 has 12 residues. The germline V and J ends were trimmed by 3 bases and 4 bases, with 6 bases remaining between them. CDR3 sequence: CASSFPRTEAFF. The CDR3 DNA sequence: TGTGCCAGCAGCTTTCCCCGCACTGAAGCTTTCTTT.

This chain's CDR3 is CASSTRPHSTDTQYF. In nucleotides, the CDR3 is TGTGCCAGCAGCACGCGACCTCACAGCACAGATACGCAGTATTTT. J is TRBJ2-3 and V is TRBV9; no firm D call. Germline V gene data show CDR1 as SGDLS and CDR2 as YYNGEE. The CDR3 length is 15 residues. V gave up 4 bases and J gave up 0 bases, with 12 bases separating them.

This clonotype was counted a few times. CDR3 protein: CASRSGTGNEQFF. DNA of the CDR3: TGTGCCAGCAGGTCGGGAACGGGGAATGAGCAGTTCTTC. The chain is built from TRBV6-1 and TRBJ2-1; weak D call: TRBD2 (5 bases). The V gene's germline CDR1 is MNHNS and CDR2 SASEGT. Trimming took 6 bases from V and 7 from J, leaving 13 bases between them. This CDR3 contains 13 residues.

This clonotype was observed a few times. This chain links TRBV19 with TRBJ2-7; 8 nucleotides align to TRBD2. V was clipped by 3 bases and J by 5 bases; unmatched bases: 15. This CDR3 has 17 residues. The V gene's germline CDR1 is LNHDA and CDR2 SQIVND (reference sequence). CDR3 in DNA: TGTGCCAGTAGTATTGTTGCTAGCGGGCTTGGTGGGAACGAGCAGTACTTC. It yields the protein CASSIVASGLGGNEQYF.